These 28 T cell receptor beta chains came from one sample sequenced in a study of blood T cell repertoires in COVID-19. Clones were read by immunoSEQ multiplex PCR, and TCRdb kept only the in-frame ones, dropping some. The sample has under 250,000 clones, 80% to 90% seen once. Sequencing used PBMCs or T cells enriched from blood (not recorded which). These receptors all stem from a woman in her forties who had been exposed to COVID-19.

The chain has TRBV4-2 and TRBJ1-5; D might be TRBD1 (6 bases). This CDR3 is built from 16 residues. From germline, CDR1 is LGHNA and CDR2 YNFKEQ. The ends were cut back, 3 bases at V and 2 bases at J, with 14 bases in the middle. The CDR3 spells CASSQSGEKGNQPQHF. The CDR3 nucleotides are TGTGCCAGCAGCCAGTCAGGGGAGAAAGGCAATCAGCCCCAGCATTTT.

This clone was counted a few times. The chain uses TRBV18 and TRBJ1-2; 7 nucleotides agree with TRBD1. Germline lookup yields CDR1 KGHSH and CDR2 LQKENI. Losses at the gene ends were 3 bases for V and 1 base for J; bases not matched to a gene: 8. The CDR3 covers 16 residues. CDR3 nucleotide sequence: TGTGCCAGCTCACCTACTCAGGGACAGAGTAACTATGGCTACACCTTC. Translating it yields CASSPTQGQSNYGYTF. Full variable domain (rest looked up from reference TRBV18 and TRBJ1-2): NAGVMQNPRHLVRRRGQEARLRCSPMKGHSHVYWYRQLPEEGLKFMVYLQKENIIDESGMPKERFSAEFPKEGPSILRIQQVVRGDSAAYFCASSPTQGQSNYGYTFGSGTRLTVV.

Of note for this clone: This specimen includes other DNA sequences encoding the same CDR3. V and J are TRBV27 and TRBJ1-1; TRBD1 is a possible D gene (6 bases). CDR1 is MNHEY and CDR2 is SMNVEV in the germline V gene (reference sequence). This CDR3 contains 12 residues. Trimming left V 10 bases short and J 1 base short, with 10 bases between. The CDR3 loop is CATKTGNTEAFF. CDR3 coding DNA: TGTGCCACCAAGACAGGGAACACTGAAGCTTTCTTT.

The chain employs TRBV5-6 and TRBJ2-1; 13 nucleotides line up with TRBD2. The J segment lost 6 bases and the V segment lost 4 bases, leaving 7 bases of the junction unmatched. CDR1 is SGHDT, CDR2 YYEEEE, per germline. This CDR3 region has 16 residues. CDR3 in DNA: TGTGCCAGCAGCCAGGGACTAGCGGGGCAGATCAATGAGCAGTTCTTC. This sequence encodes CASSQGLAGQINEQFF.

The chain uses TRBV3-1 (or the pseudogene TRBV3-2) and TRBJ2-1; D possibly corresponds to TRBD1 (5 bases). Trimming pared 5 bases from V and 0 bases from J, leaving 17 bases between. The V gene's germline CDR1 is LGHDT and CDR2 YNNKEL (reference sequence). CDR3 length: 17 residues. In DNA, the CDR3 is TGTGCCAGCAGCGTAGGATGGGGCCCGAGCTCCTACAATGAGCAGTTCTTC. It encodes CASSVGWGPSSYNEQFF.

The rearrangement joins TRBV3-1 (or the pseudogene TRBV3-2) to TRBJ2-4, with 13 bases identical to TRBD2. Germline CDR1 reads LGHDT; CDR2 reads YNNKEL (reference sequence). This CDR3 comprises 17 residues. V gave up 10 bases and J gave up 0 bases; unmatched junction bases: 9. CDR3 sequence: CAKCGLAGASAKNIQYF. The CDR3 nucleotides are TGTGCCAAATGCGGACTAGCGGGGGCCTCAGCCAAAAACATTCAGTACTTC.

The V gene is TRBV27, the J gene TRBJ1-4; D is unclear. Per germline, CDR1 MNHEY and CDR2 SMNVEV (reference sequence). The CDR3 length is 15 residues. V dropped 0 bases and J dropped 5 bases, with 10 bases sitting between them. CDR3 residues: CASSLSWQANEKLFF. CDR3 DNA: TGTGCCAGCAGTTTATCGTGGCAGGCCAATGAAAAACTGTTTTTT.

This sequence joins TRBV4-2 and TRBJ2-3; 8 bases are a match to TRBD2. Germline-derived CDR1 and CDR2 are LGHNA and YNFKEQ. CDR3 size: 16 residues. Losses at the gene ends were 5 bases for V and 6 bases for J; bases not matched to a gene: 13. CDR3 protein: CASSKNERGSGDTQYF. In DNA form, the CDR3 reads TGTGCCAGCAGCAAAAACGAGCGGGGGTCGGGGGATACGCAGTATTTT.

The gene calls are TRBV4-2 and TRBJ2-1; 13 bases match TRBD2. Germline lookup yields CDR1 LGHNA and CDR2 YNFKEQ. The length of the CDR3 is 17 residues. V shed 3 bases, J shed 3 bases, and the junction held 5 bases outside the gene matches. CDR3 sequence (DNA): TGTGCCAGCAGCCACGGACTAGCGGGGGAACTCTACAATGAGCAGTTCTTC. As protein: CASSHGLAGELYNEQFF.

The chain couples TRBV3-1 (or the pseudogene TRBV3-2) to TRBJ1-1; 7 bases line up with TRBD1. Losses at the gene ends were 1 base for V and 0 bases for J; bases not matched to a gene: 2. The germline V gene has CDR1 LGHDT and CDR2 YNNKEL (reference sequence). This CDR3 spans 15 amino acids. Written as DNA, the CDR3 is TGTGCCAGCAGCCAAGGCACAGGGGTGAACACTGAAGCTTTCTTT. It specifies CASSQGTGVNTEAFF.

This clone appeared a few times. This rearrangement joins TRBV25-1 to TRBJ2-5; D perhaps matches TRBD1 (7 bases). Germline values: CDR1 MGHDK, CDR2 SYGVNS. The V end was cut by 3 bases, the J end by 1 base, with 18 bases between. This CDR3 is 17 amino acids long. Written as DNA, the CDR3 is TGTGCCAGCAGTGAGGGGCGCGGGGCAGGGGGCCAAGAGACCCAGTACTTC. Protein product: CASSEGRGAGGQETQYF.

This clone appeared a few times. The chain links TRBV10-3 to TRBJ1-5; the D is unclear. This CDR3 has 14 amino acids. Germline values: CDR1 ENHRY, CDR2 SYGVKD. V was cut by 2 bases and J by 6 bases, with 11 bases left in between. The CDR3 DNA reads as TGTGCCATCAGTGAGGAGGAGGGTTTTCAGCCCCAGCATTTT. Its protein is CAISEEEGFQPQHF.

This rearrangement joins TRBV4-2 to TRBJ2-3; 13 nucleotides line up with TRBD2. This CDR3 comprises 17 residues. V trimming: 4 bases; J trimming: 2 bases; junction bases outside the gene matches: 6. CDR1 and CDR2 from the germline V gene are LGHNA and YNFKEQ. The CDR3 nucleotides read TGTGCCAGCAGCCGTGTACTAGCGGGGGGGCCCACAGATACGCAGTATTTT. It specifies CASSRVLAGGPTDTQYF.

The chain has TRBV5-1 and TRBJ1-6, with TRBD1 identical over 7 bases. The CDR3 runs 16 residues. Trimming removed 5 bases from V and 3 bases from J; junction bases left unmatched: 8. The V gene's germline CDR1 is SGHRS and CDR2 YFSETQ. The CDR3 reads CASSRGQDYYNSPLHF. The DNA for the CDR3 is TGCGCCAGCAGTCGTGGACAGGACTACTATAATTCACCCCTCCACTTT.

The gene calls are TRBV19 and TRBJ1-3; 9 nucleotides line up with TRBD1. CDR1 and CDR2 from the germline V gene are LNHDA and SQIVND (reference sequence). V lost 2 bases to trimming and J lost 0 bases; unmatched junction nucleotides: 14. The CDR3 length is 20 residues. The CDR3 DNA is TGTGCCAGTAGTATAAGTCCGGCCGGGACAGGGAGATTCTCTGGAAACACCATATATTTT. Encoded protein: CASSISPAGTGRFSGNTIYF.

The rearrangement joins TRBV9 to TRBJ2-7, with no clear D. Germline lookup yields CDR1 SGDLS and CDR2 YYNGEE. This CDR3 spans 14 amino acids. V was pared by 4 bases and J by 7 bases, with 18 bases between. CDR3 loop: CASSSAFWSGEQYF. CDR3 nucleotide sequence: TGTGCCAGCAGCTCCGCCTTCTGGTCCGGGGAGCAGTACTTC.

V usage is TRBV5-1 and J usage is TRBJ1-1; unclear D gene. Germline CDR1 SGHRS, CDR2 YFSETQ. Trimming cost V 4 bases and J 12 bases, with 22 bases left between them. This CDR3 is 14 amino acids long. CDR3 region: CASSPVGGHEKTFF. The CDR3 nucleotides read TGCGCCAGCAGCCCCGTCGGCGGGCACGAAAAAACTTTCTTT.

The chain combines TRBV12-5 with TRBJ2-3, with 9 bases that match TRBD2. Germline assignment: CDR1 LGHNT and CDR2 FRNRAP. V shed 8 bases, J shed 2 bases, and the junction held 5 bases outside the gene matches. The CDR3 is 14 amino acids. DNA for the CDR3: TGTGCTAGTACCAGCGGGGGGCCCACAGATACGCAGTATTTT. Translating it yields CASTSGGPTDTQYF. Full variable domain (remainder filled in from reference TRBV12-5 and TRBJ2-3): DARVTQTPRHKVTEMGQEVTMRCQPILGHNTVFWYRQTMMQGLELLAYFRNRAPLDDSGMPKDRFSAEMPDATLATLKIQPSEPRDSAVYFCASTSGGPTDTQYFGPGTRLTVL.

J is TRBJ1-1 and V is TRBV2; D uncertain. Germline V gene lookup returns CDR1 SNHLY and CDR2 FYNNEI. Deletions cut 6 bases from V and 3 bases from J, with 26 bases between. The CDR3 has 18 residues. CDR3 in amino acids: CASREYPGRRLGDTEAFF. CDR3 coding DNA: TGTGCCAGCAGGGAATATCCGGGGAGGCGACTGGGTGACACTGAAGCTTTCTTT. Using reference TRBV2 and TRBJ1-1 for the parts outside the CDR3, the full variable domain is EPEVTQTPSHQVTQMGQEVILRCVPISNHLYFYWYRQILGQKVEFLVSFYNNEISEKSEIFDDQFSVERPDGSNFTLKIRSTKLEDSAMYFCASREYPGRRLGDTEAFFGQGTRLTVV.

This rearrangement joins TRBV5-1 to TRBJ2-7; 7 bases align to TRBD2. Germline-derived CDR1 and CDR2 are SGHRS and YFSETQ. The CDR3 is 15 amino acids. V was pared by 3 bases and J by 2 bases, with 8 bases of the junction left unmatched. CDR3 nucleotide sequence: TGCGCCAGCAGCTGGGAGTCCGGGACTACCTACGAGCAGTACTTC. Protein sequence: CASSWESGTTYEQYF.

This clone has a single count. CDR3 region: CASSDPRGTGGLYEQYF. In DNA, the CDR3 is TGTGCCAGCAGTGACCCCCGGGGGACAGGGGGCCTCTACGAGCAGTACTTC. The rearrangement joins TRBV6-4 to TRBJ2-7, with TRBD1 matching 12 bases. This CDR3 spans 17 amino acids. V trimming: 2 bases; J trimming: 3 bases; junction bases outside the gene matches: 8. Germline CDR1 and CDR2: MRHNA and SNTAGT.

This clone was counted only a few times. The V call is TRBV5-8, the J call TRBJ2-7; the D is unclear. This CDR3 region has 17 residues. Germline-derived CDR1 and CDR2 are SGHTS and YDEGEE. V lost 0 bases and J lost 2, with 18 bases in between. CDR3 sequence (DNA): TGTGCCAGCAGCTTGGACATACAACCGCTGATCCCCTACGAGCAGTACTTC. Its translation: CASSLDIQPLIPYEQYF.

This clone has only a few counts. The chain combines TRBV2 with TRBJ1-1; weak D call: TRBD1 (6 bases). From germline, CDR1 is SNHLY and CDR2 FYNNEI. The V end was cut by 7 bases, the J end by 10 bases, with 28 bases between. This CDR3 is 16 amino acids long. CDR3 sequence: CASTMRHPQGSDLAFF. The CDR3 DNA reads TGTGCCAGCACTATGCGACACCCTCAGGGGTCGGATTTAGCTTTCTTT. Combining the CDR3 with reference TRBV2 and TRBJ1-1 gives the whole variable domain EPEVTQTPSHQVTQMGQEVILRCVPISNHLYFYWYRQILGQKVEFLVSFYNNEISEKSEIFDDQFSVERPDGSNFTLKIRSTKLEDSAMYFCASTMRHPQGSDLAFFGQGTRLTVV.

CDR3 nucleotides: TGTGCCACCAGTGATTCTTCGGGTCCCGGGGCCGGGGAGCTGTTTTTT. Its translation is CATSDSSGPGAGELFF. The chain recombines TRBV24-1 with TRBJ2-2; tentatively, D is TRBD2 (5 bases). CDR1 is KGHDR and CDR2 is SFDVKD in the germline V gene. This CDR3 region has 16 residues. Between the trimmed V and J ends, which lost 2 bases and 6 bases, there was a span of 15 bases.

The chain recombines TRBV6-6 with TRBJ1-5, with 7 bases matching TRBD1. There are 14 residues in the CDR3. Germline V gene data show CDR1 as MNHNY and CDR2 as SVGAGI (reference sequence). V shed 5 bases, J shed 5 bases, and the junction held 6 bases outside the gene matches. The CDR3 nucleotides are TGTGCCAGCAGTCCGGGACAGACTTATCAGCCCCAGCATTTT. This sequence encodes CASSPGQTYQPQHF.

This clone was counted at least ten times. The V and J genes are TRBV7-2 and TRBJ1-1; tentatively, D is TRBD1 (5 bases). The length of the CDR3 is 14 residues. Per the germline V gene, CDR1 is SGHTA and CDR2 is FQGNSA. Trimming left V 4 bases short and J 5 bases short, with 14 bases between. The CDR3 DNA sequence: TGTGCCAGCAGCTACGACAGAAGGGCGACTGAAGCTTTCTTT. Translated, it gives CASSYDRRATEAFF.

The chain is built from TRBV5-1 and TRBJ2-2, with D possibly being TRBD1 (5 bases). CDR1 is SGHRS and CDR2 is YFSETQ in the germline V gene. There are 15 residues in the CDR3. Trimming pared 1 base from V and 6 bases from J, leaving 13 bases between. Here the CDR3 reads CASSLSQQGPGELFF. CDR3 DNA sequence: TGCGCCAGCAGCTTGTCCCAGCAGGGTCCCGGGGAGCTGTTTTTT.

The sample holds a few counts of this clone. CDR3 region: CASSDSPGTDTQYF. CDR3 DNA: TGTGCCAGCAGTGACTCGCCGGGCACAGATACGCAGTATTTT. The chain uses TRBV6-4 and TRBJ2-3; D gene unclear. In germline, CDR1 is MRHNA, CDR2 SNTAGT. This CDR3 is built from 14 residues. V was cut by 0 bases and J by 1 base, with 5 bases left in between.